What follows are 32 T cell receptor beta chains derived from one specimen sequenced in a study of T cell repertoires in cytomegalovirus infection. Their recognized antigens are unknown. TCRdb used MiXCR to reprocess the reads, holding one entry per CDR3 protein. The profile shows 650,000 to 900,000 distinct CDR3 sequences, 30% to 35% of them singletons. The starting material was cultured CD8+ T cells from PBMCs, obtained from culture after CMV antigen stimulation. These receptors were taken from a human donor in good health (CMV status not recorded). Some clones in this sample may be carry-over from other donors' samples.

The chain has TRBV12-3 or TRBV12-4 and TRBJ2-1, with a tentative D call TRBD2 (6 bases). Trimming cost V 10 bases and J 0 bases, with 16 bases left between them. This CDR3 has 15 amino acids. The chain's CDR3 is CATSIGGSSYNEQFF. CDR3 nucleotides: TGTGCCACCTCGATTGGGGGGAGCTCCTACAATGAGCAGTTCTTC.

This chain joins TRBV4-1 and TRBJ2-2; the D gene is possibly TRBD1 (5 bases). The CDR3 covers 15 residues. Germline-derived CDR1 and CDR2 are MGHRA and YSYEKL. The V end lost 1 base, the J end lost 0 bases, and 6 bases lay between the germline ends. The CDR3 loop is CASSQGRANTGELFF. DNA of the CDR3: TGCGCCAGCAGCCAAGGCAGGGCGAACACCGGGGAGCTGTTTTTT.

This clonotype was seen repeatedly, ten times or more. This chain links TRBV7-6 with TRBJ1-1, with TRBD1 as a possible D gene (5 bases). Germline CDR1 SGHVS, CDR2 FNYEAQ. Trimming removed 5 bases at V and 0 bases at J, with 10 bases between. The CDR3 sequence is 14 residues long. CDR3 bases: TGTGCCAGCAGCCCGGGACTCCTGAACACTGAAGCTTTCTTT. It specifies CASSPGLLNTEAFF.

Comments on this clonotype: One end of the junction fails to match germline, which may point to a read error. The chain recombines TRBV7-7 with TRBJ2-7; TRBD2 matches at 11 bases. The CDR3 runs to 14 residues. Germline V CDR1 and CDR2: SSHAT, FNYEAQ (reference sequence). The DNA for the CDR3 is TGTGCTAGCAGCGTGGGTAGCGGGGGGGACGAGCAGTACTTC. Translated, it gives CASSVGSGGDEQYF.

This clonotype has only one observation. The chain recombines TRBV5-1 with TRBJ1-2, with D possibly TRBD1 on 6 matching bases. This CDR3 has 16 amino acids. Germline CDR1 reads SGHRS; CDR2 reads YFSETQ. V shed 5 bases and J shed 3 bases, with 20 bases lying between them. The CDR3 bases are TGCGCCAGCAGGCAGTTTGGACAGAGCAGGGACTATGGCTACACCTTC. This sequence encodes CASRQFGQSRDYGYTF. The whole variable domain, filled in from reference TRBV5-1 and TRBJ1-2, reads KAGVTQTPRYLIKTRGQQVTLSCSPISGHRSVSWYQQTPGQGLQFLFEYFSETQRNKGNFPGRFSGRQFSNSRSEMNVSTLELGDSALYLCASRQFGQSRDYGYTFGSGTRLTVV.

Notes on this clonotype: Just one base apart from a much larger clone, this may be a read error. The chain combines TRBV7-2 with TRBJ2-7, with D uncertain. This CDR3 is built from 13 residues. V gave up 6 bases and J gave up 0 bases, with 9 bases separating them. Germline V gene sequence: CDR1 SGHTA, CDR2 FQGNSA. CDR3 DNA sequence: TGTACCAGCAGTCCTGGCAGCTCCTACGAGCAGTACTTC. Protein product: CTSSPGSSYEQYF. Drawing the rest from reference TRBV7-2 and TRBJ2-7, the complete variable domain is GAGVSQSPSNKVTEKGKDVELRCDPISGHTALYWYRQSLGQGLEFLIYFQGNSAPDKSGLPSDRFSAERTGGSVSTLTIQRTQQEDSAVYLCTSSPGSSYEQYFGPGTRLTVT.

Comments on this clonotype: A read error is possible here, since a much larger clone lies one base away. The chain joins TRBV7-2 to TRBJ2-3; 11 nucleotides match TRBD2. The CDR3 is 16 amino acids. Germline assignment: CDR1 SGHTA and CDR2 FQGNSA. For the CDR3, the DNA is TGTGCCAGCAGCTTACTACTAGCGGGGGCGAGAGATACGCAGAATTTT. Its protein is CASSLLLAGARDTQNF.

This clonotype came up a few times. The chain links TRBV12-3 or TRBV12-4 to TRBJ2-2; the D is unclear. Trimming took off 4 bases at V and 5 bases at J, with 8 bases between the two ends. The length of the CDR3 is 13 residues. The CDR3 DNA sequence: TGTGCCAGCAGTTCCTGGAGTACCGGGGAGCTGTTTTTT. It codes for CASSSWSTGELFF.

This chain joins TRBV6-2 or TRBV6-3 and TRBJ2-7; D might be TRBD1 or TRBD2, each matching 5 bases. The germline V gene encodes CDR1 MNHEY and CDR2 SVGEGT. This CDR3 spans 17 amino acids. CDR3 sequence: CASCYSRRDPISYEQYV. The CDR3 DNA follows: TGTGCCAGCTGTTACTCGAGACGGGACCCAATTTCCTACGAGCAGTACGTC.

This rearrangement joins TRBV12-3 or TRBV12-4 to TRBJ1-2; D remains unclear. Trimming removed 2 bases from V and 6 bases from J, with 10 bases in between. The length of the CDR3 is 13 residues. CDR3 sequence (DNA): TGTGCCAGCAGTTTAACCCCGTGGAATGGCTACACCTTC. Translating gives CASSLTPWNGYTF.

The CDR3 sequence: CASSLDSPDREETQYF. The CDR3 nucleotides are TGTGCCAGCAGCCTCGATTCGCCCGACAGGGAAGAGACCCAGTACTTC. The chain uses TRBV6-2 or TRBV6-3 and TRBJ2-5; TRBD1 matches at 7 bases. V was clipped by 6 bases and J by 3 bases; unmatched bases: 13. Germline V gene data show CDR1 as MNHEY and CDR2 as SVGEGT. This CDR3 is built from 16 residues.

The chain employs TRBV5-6 and TRBJ2-7, with a possible D match to TRBD1 (6 bases). Between the trimmed V and J ends, which lost 7 bases and 3 bases, there was a span of 20 bases. Germline V gives CDR1 SGHDT, CDR2 YYEEEE. CDR3 size: 15 residues. The CDR3: CASGQGTHPYYEQYV. CDR3 nucleotide sequence: TGTGCCAGCGGGCAGGGGACCCACCCTTACTACGAGCAGTACGTC.

V usage is TRBV7-9 and J usage is TRBJ1-2, with 9 positions matching TRBD1. V shed 5 bases, J shed 4 bases, and the junction held 8 bases outside the gene matches. This CDR3 comprises 15 residues. The germline V gene encodes CDR1 SEHNR and CDR2 FQNEAQ (reference sequence). This CDR3 is CASSPRQGDFYGYTF. The CDR3 DNA reads as TGTGCCAGCAGCCCTAGACAGGGGGATTTCTATGGCTACACCTTC. The full variable domain, rest sourced from reference TRBV7-9 and TRBJ1-2, is DTGVSQNPRHKITKRGQNVTFRCDPISEHNRLYWYRQTLGQGPEFLTYFQNEAQLEKSRLLSDRFSAERPKGSFSTLEIQRTEQGDSAMYLCASSPRQGDFYGYTFGSGTRLTVV.

In this sample, this clonotype turned up a few times. The V and J genes are TRBV20-1 and TRBJ2-1; 8 bases align to TRBD2. Trimming at V came to 3 bases and at J to 6 bases, leaving 7 bases not matched to a gene. The CDR3 spans 14 residues. Per the germline V gene, CDR1 is DFQATT and CDR2 is SNEGSKA (reference sequence). CDR3 region: CSASSGGPGNEQFF. CDR3 sequence (DNA): TGCAGTGCTAGTTCGGGGGGGCCGGGCAATGAGCAGTTCTTC.

The CDR3 nucleotides read TGTGCCAGTAGTATAGAAAGTGGACAAACCGAAGCTTTCTTT. It yields the protein CASSIESGQTEAFF. The V gene is TRBV19, the J gene TRBJ1-1; the D gene is possibly TRBD1 (5 bases). V was shortened by 0 bases and J by 8 bases, with 13 bases between the two germline ends. Germline V CDR1 and CDR2: LNHDA, SQIVND (reference sequence). The CDR3 runs 14 residues.

This clonotype was counted between two and nine times. The V gene is TRBV27, the J gene TRBJ1-1; 7 bases map to TRBD1. The germline CDR1 and CDR2 sequences are MNHEY and SMNVEV (reference sequence). Unmatched junction bases numbered 7, after V lost 4 bases and J lost 5 bases. The CDR3 sequence is 14 residues long. Here the CDR3 reads CASSSGTVTTEAFF. In nucleotides, the CDR3 is TGTGCCAGCAGTTCCGGGACAGTCACTACTGAAGCTTTCTTT.

This clonotype was picked up a small number of times. This chain uses TRBV6-1 with TRBJ2-7; D may be TRBD1 or TRBD2 (5 bases each). Germline CDR1 and CDR2: MNHNS and SASEGT. The CDR3 loop spans 15 amino acids. Trimming left V 1 base short and J 7 bases short, with 17 bases between. This chain's CDR3 is CASSEGQGPGWEQYF. The CDR3 DNA reads as TGTGCCAGCAGTGAAGGGCAGGGTCCGGGATGGGAGCAGTACTTC.

This clonotype turned up a few times. The J gene is TRBJ2-2, the V gene TRBV7-6, with 7 bases that match TRBD1. Per germline, CDR1 SGHVS and CDR2 FNYEAQ. The CDR3 loop spans 17 amino acids. V gave up 2 bases and J gave up 1 base; unmatched junction bases: 7. DNA of the CDR3: TGTGCCAGCAGCTTATACAGGACAGGAATGAACACCGGGGAGCTGTTTTTT. The encoded protein is CASSLYRTGMNTGELFF.

The rearrangement joins TRBV28 to TRBJ1-1; no reliable D call. Germline values: CDR1 MDHEN, CDR2 SYDVKM. Trimming left V 4 bases short and J 0 bases short, with 6 bases between. The length of the CDR3 is 13 residues. The CDR3 DNA follows: TGTGCCAGCAGTTATAATCTGAACACTGAAGCTTTCTTT. This encodes CASSYNLNTEAFF.

Ten or more counts support this clonotype. The chain combines TRBV12-3 or TRBV12-4 with TRBJ1-2, with TRBD1 as a possible D gene (5 bases). The CDR3 covers 14 residues. V dropped 6 bases and J dropped 6 bases, with 17 bases sitting between them. The CDR3, as DNA: TGTGCCAGCAGGTATTCCGGGACCGGCGATGGCTACACCTTC. This sequence encodes CASRYSGTGDGYTF.

The chain combines TRBV20-1 with TRBJ2-2; TRBD2 aligns across 8 bases. The CDR3 runs to 14 residues. Unmatched junction bases numbered 4, after V lost 1 base and J lost 6 bases. The germline CDR1 and CDR2 sequences are DFQATT and SNEGSKA (reference sequence). Here the CDR3 reads CSARVGGGSGELFF. Here the CDR3 DNA reads TGCAGTGCTAGAGTGGGCGGGGGGTCCGGGGAGCTGTTTTTT.

The CDR3 DNA reads TGTGCCACCTTAGGGGTTGGCTACACCTTC. It codes for CATLGVGYTF. The rearrangement links TRBV12-3 or TRBV12-4 to TRBJ1-2, with D possibly TRBD1 on 5 matching bases. The length of the CDR3 is 10 residues. Trimming removed 10 bases from V and 7 bases from J, with 10 bases in between.

The chain employs TRBV19 and TRBJ1-5; no clear D. CDR3 size: 15 residues. Trimming cost V 0 bases and J 2 bases, with 8 bases left between them. The V gene's germline CDR1 is LNHDA and CDR2 SQIVND (reference sequence). The CDR3 DNA reads as TGTGCCAGTAGTATAGATCCAGCTGGCAATCAGCCCCAGCATTTT. Residues: CASSIDPAGNQPQHF.

This chain joins TRBV5-1 and TRBJ2-5; D gene ambiguous. Germline values: CDR1 SGHRS, CDR2 YFSETQ. V was pared by 4 bases and J by 5 bases, with 18 bases between. The CDR3 is 15 residues long. The CDR3 loop is CASSSVGPPEETQYF. Here the CDR3 DNA reads TGCGCCAGCAGCAGCGTAGGACCTCCCGAGGAGACCCAGTACTTC. Full variable domain (missing parts from reference TRBV5-1 and TRBJ2-5): KAGVTQTPRYLIKTRGQQVTLSCSPISGHRSVSWYQQTPGQGLQFLFEYFSETQRNKGNFPGRFSGRQFSNSRSEMNVSTLELGDSALYLCASSSVGPPEETQYFGPGTRLLVL.

V is TRBV9 and J is TRBJ1-6; D is uncertain. The CDR3 is 17 residues long. V was shortened by 5 bases and J by 3 bases, with 18 bases between the two germline ends. Germline lookup yields CDR1 SGDLS and CDR2 YYNGEE. The CDR3 nucleotides read TGTGCCAGCAGTCCCAGAAAGGTGGTAAGCTATAATTCACCCCTCCACTTT. Its protein product is CASSPRKVVSYNSPLHF. Based on the CDR3 plus reference TRBV9 and TRBJ1-6, the full variable domain is DSGVTQTPKHLITATGQRVTLRCSPRSGDLSVYWYQQSLDQGLQFLIQYYNGEERAKGNILERFSAQQFPDLHSELNLSSLELGDSALYFCASSPRKVVSYNSPLHFGNGTRLTVT.

There are a few counts of this clonotype. The rearrangement links TRBV28 to TRBJ2-1, with 11 positions matching TRBD2. CDR3 length: 16 residues. The trim removed 6 bases at V and 8 bases at J, leaving 12 bases unmatched. The germline CDR1 and CDR2 sequences are MDHEN and SYDVKM. CDR3 nucleotide sequence: TGTGCCAGCAGCCTTACTAGCGGGGGCCTCTGGGATGAGCAGTTCTTC. Translated, it gives CASSLTSGGLWDEQFF.

This sequence joins TRBV6-1 and TRBJ1-1; D is uncertain. Germline V lookup: CDR1 MNHNS, CDR2 SASEGT. Trimming took off 2 bases at V and 4 bases at J, with 8 bases between the two ends. CDR3 length equals 13 residues. CDR3 region: CASSELKRTEAFF. CDR3 in DNA: TGTGCCAGCAGTGAACTCAAACGCACTGAAGCTTTCTTT.

This clonotype turned up a few times. CDR3 sequence reads: CAISESRLAGVADTQYF. The CDR3 nucleotides are TGTGCCATCAGTGAGTCCCGGCTAGCGGGGGTTGCAGATACGCAGTATTTT. The gene calls are TRBV10-3 and TRBJ2-3, with TRBD2 identical over 10 bases. J was trimmed by 4 bases and V by 0 bases; bases with no gene match: 7. This CDR3 is 17 amino acids long. Germline CDR1 and CDR2: ENHRY and SYGVKD.

This clonotype was seen a handful of times. The chain is built from TRBV7-9 and TRBJ1-2; weak D call: TRBD1 (6 bases). The CDR3 runs 13 residues. Germline assignment: CDR1 SEHNR and CDR2 FQNEAQ (reference sequence). V gave up 9 bases and J gave up 8 bases, with 19 bases separating them. Here the CDR3 reads CASAGASRWGYTF. Written as DNA, the CDR3 is TGTGCCAGTGCAGGGGCCTCACGCTGGGGCTACACCTTC. Full variable domain (outside the CDR3, taken from reference TRBV7-9 and TRBJ1-2): DTGVSQNPRHKITKRGQNVTFRCDPISEHNRLYWYRQTLGQGPEFLTYFQNEAQLEKSRLLSDRFSAERPKGSFSTLEIQRTEQGDSAMYLCASAGASRWGYTFGSGTRLTVV.

This clonotype appeared once. The rearrangement uses TRBV6-1 and TRBJ2-1; perhaps TRBD2 as D (6 bases). Deletions cut 1 base from V and 8 bases from J, with 21 bases between. Germline CDR1 and CDR2: MNHNS and SASEGT. The CDR3 has 17 residues. The CDR3 reads CASSEVVGTLFIDEQFF. The CDR3 bases are TGTGCCAGCAGTGAAGTAGTTGGGACTCTCTTTATCGATGAGCAGTTCTTC.

This clonotype was seen a handful of times. The rearrangement joins TRBV7-6 to TRBJ1-1; D unresolved. Trimming shortened V by 1 base and J by 10 bases, and 10 bases separated the two germline ends. Germline V gives CDR1 SGHVS, CDR2 FNYEAQ. The CDR3 is 12 residues long. CDR3 loop: CASSLDSLGAFF. The CDR3 DNA reads as TGTGCCAGCAGCTTAGACAGTCTAGGAGCTTTCTTT.

The V call is TRBV4-1, the J call TRBJ2-3; D gene unclear. Germline V gives CDR1 MGHRA, CDR2 YSYEKL. The CDR3 is made up of 13 amino acids. Trimming removed 1 base at V and 2 bases at J, with 4 bases between. The CDR3 DNA is TGCGCCAGCAGCCAAGTGATCACAGATACGCAGTATTTT. Amino acids: CASSQVITDTQYF.